This T cell receptor (beta chain) was sequenced for a study of Ad26.COV2.S vaccination and SARS-CoV-2 variants. Treatment defined: roughly 18 received Ad26.COV2.S at low or high dose, single or two shots; about 5 received placebo; per-sample allocation not given. Following the first vaccine or placebo injection, samples were taken on day 63. The donor's status was that of an adult aged 18-55 years in Boston. The V and J ends lost 0 bases and 3 bases respectively, with 15 bases between them. The CDR3 runs 17 residues. Germline values: CDR1 MNHEY, CDR2 SVGEGT. TCRdb keeps only in-frame clones here, not all; method: immunoSEQ multiplex PCR. The table includes about 440,000 clones, less than 95% detected once.

The V call is TRBV6-2 or TRBV6-3, the J call TRBJ2-1; D might be TRBD2 (6 bases). The clonotype comes from a person between 18 and 59 years old who received the Ad26.COV2.S COVID-19 vaccine or a placebo. The sample consisted of peripheral blood, taken in a trial of Ad26.COV2.S vaccine versus placebo. The DNA for the CDR3 is TGTGCCAGCAGTTACTCGAATCTAGCGAGGAACTACAATGAGCAGTTCTTC. Protein: CASSYSNLARNYNEQFF.